This TCR beta chain appears in the sequencing data of a study of blood T cell repertoires in COVID-19. Assay: immunoSEQ multiplex PCR; the TCRdb copy retains only in-frame clones and omits some. The sample carries 350,000 to 400,000 clones, roughly 90% recorded once. The V and J ends lost 0 bases and 0 bases respectively, with 9 bases between them. Per the germline V gene, CDR1 is MNHEY and CDR2 is SVGAGI. The CDR3 is 16 amino acids. Sequencing used PBMCs or T cells enriched from blood (not recorded which). V and J are TRBV6-5 and TRBJ2-1, with D possibly being TRBD2 (5 bases). This clonotype was obtained from a woman aged 25 to 45 who had recovered from COVID-19. Here the CDR3 DNA reads TGTGCCAGCAGTTACTCGACGGGGAGCTCCTACAATGAGCAGTTCTTC. Its protein product is CASSYSTGSSYNEQFF.